Below, 24 T cell receptor beta chains from the same sample are listed, as sequenced in a study of blood T cell repertoires in COVID-19. Only in-frame clones appear in the TCRdb table, and some are missing; sequencing was by immunoSEQ multiplex PCR. Of about 130,000 clones in the sample, about 83% were seen once. Material: peripheral blood. The receptor set was obtained from a man aged 40-50 years with active or convalescent COVID-19.

This chain joins TRBV7-2 and TRBJ2-2, with unresolved D. Between the trimmed V and J ends, which lost 3 bases and 1 base, there was a span of 6 bases. Germline V gives CDR1 SGHTA, CDR2 FQGNSA. This CDR3 has 14 amino acids. The CDR3 loop is CASSLYRNTGELFF. The CDR3 region has the DNA TGTGCCAGCAGCTTGTACAGGAACACCGGGGAGCTGTTTTTT.

The rearrangement joins TRBV2 to TRBJ1-1; perhaps TRBD1 as D (5 bases). This CDR3 has 13 residues. The V gene's germline CDR1 is SNHLY and CDR2 FYNNEI. V lost 8 bases, J lost 1 base, and 11 bases lay in between. CDR3: CASLGQGNTEAFF. CDR3 DNA: TGTGCCAGCCTTGGACAAGGGAACACTGAAGCTTTCTTT. Based on the CDR3 plus reference TRBV2 and TRBJ1-1, the full variable domain is EPEVTQTPSHQVTQMGQEVILRCVPISNHLYFYWYRQILGQKVEFLVSFYNNEISEKSEIFDDQFSVERPDGSNFTLKIRSTKLEDSAMYFCASLGQGNTEAFFGQGTRLTVV.

This chain joins TRBV2 and TRBJ2-2; D is possibly TRBD2 (5 bases). The CDR3 length is 12 residues. CDR1 SNHLY and CDR2 FYNNEI come from the germline V gene. Between the trimmed V and J ends, which lost 6 bases and 3 bases, there was a span of 5 bases. DNA of the CDR3: TGTGCCAGCAGGCGGGACACCGGGGAGCTGTTTTTT. It is translated as CASRRDTGELFF.

V and J are TRBV18 and TRBJ2-7, with unresolved D. Germline CDR1 is KGHSH and CDR2 is LQKENI. The CDR3 has 13 residues. The V and J ends lost 5 bases and 0 bases respectively, with 8 bases between them. As DNA, the CDR3 is TGTGCCAGCTCAAGAGGCCCCTCCTACGAGCAGTACTTC. It translates to CASSRGPSYEQYF.

The J gene is TRBJ1-1, the V gene TRBV18, with D tentatively TRBD1 (6 bases). There are 15 residues in the CDR3. CDR1 is KGHSH, CDR2 LQKENI, per germline. V lost 3 bases to trimming and J lost 5 bases, with 16 bases between them. The CDR3, as DNA: TGTGCCAGCTCACCCGCGGACAGTCCGCGGACTGAAGCTTTCTTT. Translating it yields CASSPADSPRTEAFF.

This chain joins TRBV18 and TRBJ2-1; TRBD2 matches at 11 bases. Germline loops: CDR1 KGHSH, CDR2 LQKENI. This CDR3 region has 16 residues. The V gene end was trimmed by 0 bases and the J gene end by 4 bases; junction bases not matched to a gene: 2. Here the CDR3 reads CASSPPSGGVYNEQFF. CDR3 coding DNA: TGTGCCAGCTCACCACCTAGCGGGGGGGTTTACAATGAGCAGTTCTTC.

The chain employs TRBV19 and TRBJ1-5; TRBD1 matches at 9 bases. CDR1 and CDR2 (germline): LNHDA, SQIVND (reference sequence). CDR3 length: 15 residues. V lost 6 bases and J lost 0; bases outside the gene matches: 3. The CDR3 DNA sequence: TGTGCCAGTAGCCGGGACAGGGATAGCAATCAGCCCCAGCATTTT. It encodes CASSRDRDSNQPQHF.

CDR3: CASSLVGSGTEAFF. The CDR3 nucleotides read TGTGCCAGCAGCTTAGTAGGGAGCGGGACTGAAGCTTTCTTT. The V and J genes are TRBV11-1 and TRBJ1-1; D remains unclear. This CDR3 has 14 residues. The V end was cut by 1 base, the J end by 5 bases, with 11 bases between. Germline CDR1 is SGHAT and CDR2 is FQDESV (reference sequence).

This chain joins TRBV19 and TRBJ2-1; 10 nucleotides agree with TRBD2. The CDR3 has 14 amino acids. Per the germline V gene, CDR1 is LNHDA and CDR2 is SQIVND (reference sequence). Unmatched junction bases numbered 5, after V lost 5 bases and J lost 7 bases. Written as DNA, the CDR3 is TGTGCCAGTAGTGCTAGCGGGGGAAGGAATGAGCAGTTCTTC. Translating it yields CASSASGGRNEQFF.

The V and J genes are TRBV6-2 or TRBV6-3 and TRBJ2-1, with D tentatively TRBD1 (6 bases). This CDR3 has 15 amino acids. Germline V gene data show CDR1 as MNHEY and CDR2 as SVGEGT. V lost 2 bases, J lost 14 bases, and 22 bases lay in between. The CDR3 bases are TGTGCCAGCAGTTACCCGGGGACAAATGAGGCTAAGAAGTTCTTC. This encodes CASSYPGTNEAKKFF.

This clone was observed once. The chain recombines TRBV7-3 with TRBJ2-5, with TRBD2 matching 8 bases. The CDR3 has 15 residues. Germline lookup yields CDR1 SGHTA and CDR2 FQGTGA. J gave up 3 bases and V 1 base, and 4 bases lay outside the gene matches. CDR3 coding DNA: TGTGCCAGCAGCTTAATGGGGACTAGAGAAGAGACCCAGTACTTC. Translated, it gives CASSLMGTREETQYF.

This clone appeared a few times. V gene TRBV9 combines with J gene TRBJ2-3; 7 bases agree with TRBD1. This CDR3 spans 15 amino acids. V trimming: 0 bases; J trimming: 2 bases; junction bases outside the gene matches: 3. In germline, CDR1 is SGDLS, CDR2 YYNGEE. The DNA for the CDR3 is TGTGCCAGCAGCGTAGGACAGGGTAACACAGATACGCAGTATTTT. Translating it yields CASSVGQGNTDTQYF.

The chain carries TRBV27 and TRBJ1-4; the match to TRBD1 covers 10 bases. V lost 4 bases, J lost 6 bases, and 5 bases stayed unmatched. The CDR3 runs 15 residues. Germline loops: CDR1 MNHEY, CDR2 SMNVEV (reference sequence). The CDR3 DNA reads TGTGCCAGCAGTTCGTGGACAGGGGGGGATGAAAAACTGTTTTTT. Residues: CASSSWTGGDEKLFF.

The table lists this clone with a count of one. The chain recombines TRBV15 with TRBJ2-1; tentatively, D is TRBD2 (7 bases). V lost 0 bases and J 0 bases, leaving 15 bases between the germline ends. CDR1 is LNHNV and CDR2 is YYDKDF in the germline V gene (reference sequence). This CDR3 contains 18 residues. CDR3 DNA: TGTGCCACCAGCAGAGATAATGAAGGGGGGGGCTCCTACAATGAGCAGTTCTTC. Protein sequence: CATSRDNEGGGSYNEQFF.

V usage is TRBV7-9 and J usage is TRBJ2-7; 7 positions agree with TRBD1. The CDR3 runs 14 residues. V shed 5 bases and J 2 bases; nucleotides not matched to a gene: 6. From germline, CDR1 is SEHNR and CDR2 FQNEAQ (reference sequence). In DNA form, the CDR3 reads TGTGCCAGCAGCCAACAGGGGTCCCCCTACGAGCAGTACTTC. Amino acids: CASSQQGSPYEQYF.

This clone was detected a few times. The rearrangement links TRBV13 to TRBJ2-1, with TRBD2 identical over 7 bases. CDR3 length: 15 amino acids. Germline V gene lookup returns CDR1 PRHDT and CDR2 FYEKMQ (reference sequence). J was trimmed by 12 bases and V by 0 bases; bases with no gene match: 11. The CDR3 loop is CASSLGGGGGSGQFF. CDR3 coding DNA: TGTGCCAGCAGCTTAGGTGGTGGCGGGGGATCTGGGCAGTTCTTC. Full variable domain (missing parts from reference TRBV13 and TRBJ2-1): AAGVIQSPRHLIKEKRETATLKCYPIPRHDTVYWYQQGPGQDPQFLISFYEKMQSDKGSIPDRFSAQQFSDYHSELNMSSLELGDSALYFCASSLGGGGGSGQFFGPGTRLTVL.

The V call is TRBV14, the J call TRBJ2-5; D gene unclear. This CDR3 contains 14 residues. Trimming shortened V by 4 bases and J by 4 bases, and 13 bases separated the two germline ends. Per the germline V gene, CDR1 is SGHDN and CDR2 is FVKESK. CDR3 coding DNA: TGTGCCAGCAGCCTCTTTAGCAAAAGAGAGACCCAGTACTTC. It codes for CASSLFSKRETQYF.

The table lists this clone with a few counts. The chain combines TRBV19 with TRBJ2-6; a weak D match, TRBD1 (6 bases). The CDR3 totals 16 residues. V lost 4 bases, J lost 4 bases, and 14 bases lay in between. CDR1 is LNHDA, CDR2 SQIVND, per germline (reference sequence). As DNA, the CDR3 is TGTGCCAGTAGTAGACCTACAGGGTCGGGGGCCAACGTCCTGACTTTC. Its translation is CASSRPTGSGANVLTF.

The chain couples TRBV2 to TRBJ2-7; D gene uncertain. V was shortened by 7 bases and J by 9 bases, with 16 bases between the two germline ends. Germline V gene lookup returns CDR1 SNHLY and CDR2 FYNNEI. CDR3 length: 12 residues. The CDR3 region is CASNKTPAGQYF. Here the CDR3 DNA reads TGTGCCAGCAACAAGACCCCGGCAGGGCAGTACTTC. The variable domain in full, with the rest retrieved from reference TRBV2 and TRBJ2-7, is EPEVTQTPSHQVTQMGQEVILRCVPISNHLYFYWYRQILGQKVEFLVSFYNNEISEKSEIFDDQFSVERPDGSNFTLKIRSTKLEDSAMYFCASNKTPAGQYFGPGTRLTVT.

This sequence joins TRBV12-3 or TRBV12-4 and TRBJ1-1; D call uncertain. V lost 5 bases and J 10 bases, leaving 17 bases between the germline ends. The CDR3 is 13 amino acids. The CDR3 DNA reads as TGTGCCAGCAGTATCGACTCCTCAAGAGGAGCTTTCTTT. This codes for CASSIDSSRGAFF.

This CDR3 reads CASSYVGTALSYEQYF. The CDR3 region has the DNA TGTGCCAGCAGTTACGTAGGGACAGCGCTTTCCTACGAGCAGTACTTC. The chain joins TRBV6-5 to TRBJ2-7; TRBD1 matches 7 bases. This CDR3 is 16 amino acids long. Germline CDR1 reads MNHEY; CDR2 reads SVGAGI. Trimming cost V 2 bases and J 1 base; bases outside gene matches: 8.

The rearrangement links TRBV9 to TRBJ1-2; D may be TRBD1 (5 bases). The V end was cut by 3 bases, the J end by 4 bases, with 13 bases between. From germline, CDR1 is SGDLS and CDR2 YYNGEE. CDR3 length equals 14 residues. CDR3 residues: CASSGQGILYGYTF. CDR3 bases: TGTGCCAGCAGCGGCCAGGGAATTCTCTATGGCTACACCTTC. Variable domain in full (rest from reference TRBV9 and TRBJ1-2): DSGVTQTPKHLITATGQRVTLRCSPRSGDLSVYWYQQSLDQGLQFLIQYYNGEERAKGNILERFSAQQFPDLHSELNLSSLELGDSALYFCASSGQGILYGYTFGSGTRLTVV.

V is TRBV3-1 (or the pseudogene TRBV3-2) and J is TRBJ1-3; 8 nucleotides align to TRBD1. V lost 2 bases to trimming and J lost 4 bases; unmatched junction nucleotides: 4. Germline values: CDR1 LGHDT, CDR2 YNNKEL (reference sequence). The CDR3 runs to 15 residues. CDR3 sequence reads: CASSQQGALGNTIYF. CDR3 coding DNA: TGTGCCAGCAGCCAACAGGGGGCATTGGGAAACACCATATATTTT.

V gene TRBV5-1 combines with J gene TRBJ2-3, with D maybe TRBD2 (6 bases). V shed 3 bases and J shed 1 base, with 9 bases lying between them. CDR3 size: 14 residues. Germline lookup yields CDR1 SGHRS and CDR2 YFSETQ. Here the CDR3 DNA reads TGCGCCAGCAGCTCTGGCGGGGGCACAGATACGCAGTATTTT. Translated, it gives CASSSGGGTDTQYF.